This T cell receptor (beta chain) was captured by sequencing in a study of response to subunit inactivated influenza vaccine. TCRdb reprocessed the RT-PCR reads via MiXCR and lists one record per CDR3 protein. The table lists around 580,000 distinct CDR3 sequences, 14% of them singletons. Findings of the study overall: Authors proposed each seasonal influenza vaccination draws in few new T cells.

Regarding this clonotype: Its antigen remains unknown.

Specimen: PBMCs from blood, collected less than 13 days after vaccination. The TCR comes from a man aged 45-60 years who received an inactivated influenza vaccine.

The CDR3: CASSQEDSGANVLTF. CDR3 in DNA: TGTGCCAGCAGCCAAGAGGACTCTGGGGCCAACGTCCTGACTTTC. The chain recombines TRBV3-1 with TRBJ2-6; D not resolved. The germline V gene has CDR1 LGHDT and CDR2 YNNKEL (reference sequence). The CDR3 extends over 15 amino acids. V dropped 0 bases and J dropped 0 bases, with 3 bases sitting between them. The full variable domain, with the rest looked up from reference TRBV3-1 and TRBJ2-6, is DTAVSQTPKYLVTQMGNDKSIKCEQNLGHDTMYWYKQDSKKFLKIMFSYNNKELIINETVPNRFSPKSPDKAHLNLHINSLELGDSAVYFCASSQEDSGANVLTFGAGSRLTVL.